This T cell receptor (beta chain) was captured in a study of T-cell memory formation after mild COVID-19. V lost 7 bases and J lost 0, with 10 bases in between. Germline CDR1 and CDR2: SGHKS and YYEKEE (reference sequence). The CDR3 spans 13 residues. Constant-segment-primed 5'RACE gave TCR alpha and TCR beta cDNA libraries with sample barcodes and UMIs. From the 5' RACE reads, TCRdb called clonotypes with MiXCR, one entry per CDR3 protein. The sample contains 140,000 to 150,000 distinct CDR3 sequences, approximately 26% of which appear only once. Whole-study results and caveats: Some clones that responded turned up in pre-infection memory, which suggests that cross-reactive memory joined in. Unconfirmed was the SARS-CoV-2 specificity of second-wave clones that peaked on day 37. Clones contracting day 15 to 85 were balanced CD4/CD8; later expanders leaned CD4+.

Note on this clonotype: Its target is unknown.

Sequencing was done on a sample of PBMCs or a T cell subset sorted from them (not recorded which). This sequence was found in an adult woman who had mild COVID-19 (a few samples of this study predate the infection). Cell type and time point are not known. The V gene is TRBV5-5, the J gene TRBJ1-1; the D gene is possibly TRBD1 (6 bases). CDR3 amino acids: CASGGQMNTEAFF. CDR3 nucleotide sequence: TGTGCCAGCGGCGGACAGATGAACACTGAAGCTTTCTTT.